This record concerns one T cell receptor (beta chain) sequence. The antigen is undetermined. CDR3 length: 13 residues. Germline V gives CDR1 SQVTM, CDR2 ANQGSEA. Unmatched junction bases numbered 6, after V lost 7 bases and J lost 0 bases. immunoSEQ v3.0 was run at survey level. Assay: immunoSEQ multiplex PCR; the TCRdb copy retains only in-frame clones and omits some. This table holds tens of thousands of clones, about 90% found once. The data originate from a study of long-term antiretroviral therapy in people with HIV. The overall study: The 2015 immediate-ART recommendation came about a decade after the earliest samples.

Study-wide points: Clones that had undergone expansion before ART prevailed in the repertoire throughout all time points. No data on ART adherence, viral resistance or therapy changes. ART preceded a rise in diversity that nonetheless stayed lower than in transplant donor controls.

Here the sequenced sample was unsorted PBMCs, taken 1.8 years after starting antiretroviral therapy. The J gene is TRBJ2-7, the V gene TRBV29-1; 7 bases are shared with TRBD2. The sequence came from a woman aged 18 to 35 with HIV. This chain's CDR3 is CSGRESASYEQYF. DNA for the CDR3: TGCAGCGGGCGGGAGAGCGCCTCCTACGAGCAGTACTTC.